These 5 T cell receptor beta chains came from one sample sequenced in a study of blood T cell repertoires in COVID-19. The table came from immunoSEQ multiplex PCR; TCRdb's copy has only in-frame clones and leaves some out. The repertoire holds a few hundred thousand clones, with approximately 81% as singletons. Sequenced material: peripheral blood. Receptors originate from a woman between 18 and 30 years old with acute or convalescent COVID-19.

V usage is TRBV7-3 and J usage is TRBJ2-3, with TRBD2 identical over 8 bases. The CDR3 has 16 residues. Germline V lookup: CDR1 SGHTA, CDR2 FQGTGA. V dropped 4 bases and J dropped 3; count of bases not matched to a gene: 9. CDR3: CASSSRGGFRTDTQYF. The DNA of the CDR3 is TGTGCCAGCAGCTCCCGGGGGGGGTTTCGGACAGATACGCAGTATTTT.

V usage is TRBV7-3 and J usage is TRBJ2-1; D might be TRBD1 (6 bases). This CDR3 is built from 12 residues. The germline gives CDR1 SGHTA, CDR2 FQGTGA. V shed 5 bases and J shed 8 bases, with 10 bases lying between them. CDR3 nucleotide sequence: TGTGCCAGCAGCCAGGGGCTCGATGAGCAGTTCTTC. Protein product: CASSQGLDEQFF.

This clone was seen at least ten times. The CDR3 is CASSLNGGTSYNEQFF. For the CDR3, the DNA is TGTGCCAGCAGCTTAAACGGCGGGACGTCGTACAATGAGCAGTTCTTC. The chain links TRBV7-9 to TRBJ2-1, with D perhaps matching TRBD2 (6 bases). Between the trimmed V and J ends, which lost 2 bases and 4 bases, there was a span of 15 bases. CDR1 and CDR2 from the germline V gene are SEHNR and FQNEAQ (reference sequence). The CDR3 extends over 16 amino acids.

V usage is TRBV23-1 and J usage is TRBJ2-1; TRBD2 aligns across 7 bases. TRBV23-1 is placed among ORFs of uncertain function. Unmatched junction bases numbered 8, after V lost 9 bases and J lost 6 bases. This CDR3 has 13 residues. The CDR3 spells CARWGTMANEQFF. The CDR3 region has the DNA TGCGCCAGATGGGGGACTATGGCCAATGAGCAGTTCTTC.

V and J are TRBV19 and TRBJ2-6; D is possibly TRBD1 (6 bases). CDR3 length equals 18 residues. Germline CDR1 and CDR2: LNHDA and SQIVND (reference sequence). V was clipped by 5 bases and J by 0 bases, with 17 bases between them. CDR3 DNA: TGTGCCAGTAGTCCACAGGGCTTGGAAGACTCTGGGGCCAACGTCCTGACTTTC. It specifies CASSPQGLEDSGANVLTF. The whole variable domain, filled in from reference TRBV19 and TRBJ2-6, reads DGGITQSPKYLFRKEGQNVTLSCEQNLNHDAMYWYRQDPGQGLRLIYYSQIVNDFQKGDIAEGYSVSREKKESFPLTVTSAQKNPTAFYLCASSPQGLEDSGANVLTFGAGSRLTVL.